Below, one TCR beta chain is given with its context. The data derive from a study of cytomegalovirus exposure and HLA in healthy donors. 13 Jbeta primers and 60 Vbeta primers were used for the PCR. Measured with immunoSEQ multiplex PCR; TCRdb has only the in-frame clones, and not every one. Of 280,000 or so clones in the sample, about 87% were seen once. Material: PBMCs. This clonotype originated in a young woman in good health and CMV-seronegative.

The CDR3 loop is CALEQGQLSEKLFF. The DNA of the CDR3 is TGTGCCTTAGAACAGGGACAACTGAGTGAAAAACTGTTTTTT. The chain recombines TRBV30 with TRBJ1-4; tentative D call: TRBD1 (6 bases). The CDR3 totals 14 residues. Germline CDR1 GTSNPN, CDR2 SVGIG (reference sequence). V dropped 7 bases and J dropped 7 bases, with 19 bases sitting between them.